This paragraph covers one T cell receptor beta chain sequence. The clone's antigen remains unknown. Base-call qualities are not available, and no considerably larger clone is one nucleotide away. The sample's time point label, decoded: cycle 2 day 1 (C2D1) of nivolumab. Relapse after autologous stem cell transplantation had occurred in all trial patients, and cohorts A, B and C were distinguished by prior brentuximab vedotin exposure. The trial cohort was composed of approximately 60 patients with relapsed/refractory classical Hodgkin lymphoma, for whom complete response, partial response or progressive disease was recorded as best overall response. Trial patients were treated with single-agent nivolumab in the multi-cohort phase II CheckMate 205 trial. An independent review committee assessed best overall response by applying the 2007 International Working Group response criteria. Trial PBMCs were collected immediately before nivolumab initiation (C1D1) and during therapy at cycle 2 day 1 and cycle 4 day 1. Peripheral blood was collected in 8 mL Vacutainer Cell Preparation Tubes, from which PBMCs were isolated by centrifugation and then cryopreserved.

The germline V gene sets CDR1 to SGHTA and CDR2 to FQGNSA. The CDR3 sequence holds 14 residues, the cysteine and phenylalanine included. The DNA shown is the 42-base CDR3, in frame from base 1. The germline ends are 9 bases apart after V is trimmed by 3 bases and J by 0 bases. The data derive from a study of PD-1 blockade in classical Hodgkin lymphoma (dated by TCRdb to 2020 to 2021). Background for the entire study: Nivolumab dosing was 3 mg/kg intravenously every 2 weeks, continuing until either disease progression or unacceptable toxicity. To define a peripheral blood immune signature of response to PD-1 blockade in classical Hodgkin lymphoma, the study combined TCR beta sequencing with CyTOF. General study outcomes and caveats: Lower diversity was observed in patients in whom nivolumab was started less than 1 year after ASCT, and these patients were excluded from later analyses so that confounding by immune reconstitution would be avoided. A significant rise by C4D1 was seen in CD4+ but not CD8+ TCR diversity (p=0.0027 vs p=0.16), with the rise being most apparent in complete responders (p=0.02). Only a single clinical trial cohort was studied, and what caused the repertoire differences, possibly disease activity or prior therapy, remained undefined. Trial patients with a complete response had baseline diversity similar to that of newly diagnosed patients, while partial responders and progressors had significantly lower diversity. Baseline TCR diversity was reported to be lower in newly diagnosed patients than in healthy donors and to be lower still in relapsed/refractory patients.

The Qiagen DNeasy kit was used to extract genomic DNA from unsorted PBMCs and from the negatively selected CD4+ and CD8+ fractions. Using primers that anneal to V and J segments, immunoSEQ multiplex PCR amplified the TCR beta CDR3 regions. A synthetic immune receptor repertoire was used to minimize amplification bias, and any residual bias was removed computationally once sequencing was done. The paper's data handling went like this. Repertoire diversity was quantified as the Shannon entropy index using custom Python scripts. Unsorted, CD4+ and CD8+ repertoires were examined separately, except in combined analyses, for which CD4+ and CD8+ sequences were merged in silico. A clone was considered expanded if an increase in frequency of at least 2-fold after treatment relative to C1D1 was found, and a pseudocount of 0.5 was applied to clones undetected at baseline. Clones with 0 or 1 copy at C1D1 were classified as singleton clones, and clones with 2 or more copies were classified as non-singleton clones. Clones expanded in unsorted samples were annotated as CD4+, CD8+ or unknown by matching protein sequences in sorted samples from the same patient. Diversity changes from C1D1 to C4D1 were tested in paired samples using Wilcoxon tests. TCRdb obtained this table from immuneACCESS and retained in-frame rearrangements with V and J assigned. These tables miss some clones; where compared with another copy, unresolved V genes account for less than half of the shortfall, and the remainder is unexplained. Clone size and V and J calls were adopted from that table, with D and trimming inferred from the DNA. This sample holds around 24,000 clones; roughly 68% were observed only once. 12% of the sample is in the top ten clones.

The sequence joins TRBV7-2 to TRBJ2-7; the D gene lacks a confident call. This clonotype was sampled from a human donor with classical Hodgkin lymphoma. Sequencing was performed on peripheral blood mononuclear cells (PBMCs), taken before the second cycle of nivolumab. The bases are TGTGCCAGCAGCTTGCCCTCGGGCTCCTACGAGCAGTACTTC. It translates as CASSLPSGSYEQYF. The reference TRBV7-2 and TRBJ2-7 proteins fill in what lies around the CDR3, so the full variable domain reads GAGVSQSPSNKVTEKGKDVELRCDPISGHTALYWYRQSLGQGLEFLIYFQGNSAPDKSGLPSDRFSAERTGGSVSTLTIQRTQQEDSAVYLCASSLPSGSYEQYFGPGTRLTVT.